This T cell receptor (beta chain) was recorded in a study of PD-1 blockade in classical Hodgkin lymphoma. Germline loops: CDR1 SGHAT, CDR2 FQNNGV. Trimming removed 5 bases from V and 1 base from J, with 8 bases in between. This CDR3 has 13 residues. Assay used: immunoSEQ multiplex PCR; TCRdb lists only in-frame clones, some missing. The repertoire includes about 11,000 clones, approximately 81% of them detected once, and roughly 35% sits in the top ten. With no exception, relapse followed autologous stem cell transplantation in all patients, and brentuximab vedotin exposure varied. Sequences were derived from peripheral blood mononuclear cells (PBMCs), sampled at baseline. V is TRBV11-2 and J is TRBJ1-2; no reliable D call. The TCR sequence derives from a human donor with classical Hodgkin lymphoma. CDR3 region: CASSTGINYGYTF. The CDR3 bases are TGTGCCAGCAGCACCGGGATTAACTATGGCTACACCTTC.